One and the same sample provided the 32 T cell receptor beta chains below, sequenced in a study of prognosis after radiotherapy for stage I lung cancer. The study amplified the TCR beta CDR3 region from genomic DNA. This amplification was carried out by two rounds of multiplex PCR. With primers specific to each TRBV and TRBJ gene, the first-round PCR was performed. A single record per CDR3 protein comes from TCRdb applying MiXCR to the multiplex PCR reads. The sample contains some 39,000 distinct CDR3 sequences, around 22% of which appear only once. Sequencing was performed on PBMCs, taken before or after stereotactic body radiation therapy (not recorded which). These receptor sequences come from a donor at least 50 years old with non-small cell lung cancer.

This clonotype has a handful of counts. The genes are TRBV5-6 and TRBJ1-4; D may be TRBD1 (6 bases). Between the trimmed V and J ends, which lost 2 bases and 3 bases, there was a span of 14 bases. In germline, CDR1 is SGHDT, CDR2 YYEEEE. CDR3 length equals 16 residues. CDR3 coding DNA: TGTGCCAGCAGCTTCCGGGGGGCTAAGGCTAATGAAAAACTGTTTTTT. Translation: CASSFRGAKANEKLFF.

This clonotype was counted ten times or more. The rearrangement joins TRBV30 to TRBJ1-3; D gene uncertain. V lost 2 bases to trimming and J lost 3 bases, with 5 bases between them. CDR3 length: 12 residues. CDR1 GTSNPN and CDR2 SVGIG come from the germline V gene (reference sequence). Written as DNA, the CDR3 is TGTGCCTGGAGTAGTAATGGAAACACCATATATTTT. The encoded protein is CAWSSNGNTIYF. The variable domain in full, with the rest retrieved from reference TRBV30 and TRBJ1-3, is SQTIHQWPATLVQPVGSPLSLECTVEGTSNPNLYWYRQAAGRGLQLLFYSVGIGQISSEVPQNLSASRPQDRQFILSSKKLLLSDSGFYLCAWSSNGNTIYFGEGSWLTVV.

Of note for this clonotype: A much larger clone lies one base from this, so it may be a read error. The chain is built from TRBV3-1 and TRBJ2-2; TRBD1 might be the D (5 bases). This CDR3 region has 15 residues. Trimming stripped 3 bases from V and 6 bases from J, with 14 bases between. Germline V gene lookup returns CDR1 LGHDT and CDR2 YNNKEL (reference sequence). The CDR3 nucleotides read TGTGCCAGCAGCCATGCTGAAGGGGATGCCGGGGAGCTGTTTTTT. It encodes CASSHAEGDAGELFF.

On this clonotype itself: A single base is all that separates this from a far larger clone, so a read error is likely. V is TRBV7-3 and J is TRBJ2-5; D unresolved. The J call may be mistaken, given a closer DNA end match to TRBJ2-1. The CDR3 loop spans 11 amino acids. The V gene's germline CDR1 is SGHTA and CDR2 FQGTGA. CDR3 in DNA: TGTCCCAGCAGCCCGGACAATGAGCAGTTCTTC. It specifies CPSSPDNEQFF.

In its sample, this clonotype was seen many times. The chain recombines TRBV3-1 with TRBJ2-3, with TRBD2 matching 8 bases. This CDR3 has 16 amino acids. Germline V CDR1 and CDR2: LGHDT, YNNKEL (reference sequence). V was pared by 0 bases and J by 8 bases, with 10 bases of the junction left unmatched. This chain's CDR3 is CASSQEGAGDPPTQYF. CDR3 bases: TGTGCCAGCAGCCAAGAAGGAGCGGGAGACCCTCCTACGCAGTATTTT.

This clonotype appeared many times. J is TRBJ2-1 and V is TRBV19, with D possibly being TRBD2 (5 bases). Germline CDR1 is LNHDA and CDR2 is SQIVND (reference sequence). This CDR3 is built from 14 residues. V lost 5 bases to trimming and J lost 9 bases, with 17 bases between them. CDR3 region: CASSHLGAEVEQFF. CDR3 DNA: TGTGCCAGTAGTCACCTGGGAGCGGAGGTTGAGCAGTTCTTC.

CDR3 amino acids: CASSFPYNAQHF. DNA for the CDR3: TGTGCCAGCAGTTTCCCTTATAATGCCCAGCATTTT. This rearrangement joins TRBV28 to TRBJ1-5, with D hard to call. The V end lost 3 bases, the J end lost 11 bases, and 11 bases lay between the germline ends. Germline CDR1 reads MDHEN; CDR2 reads SYDVKM. The CDR3 has 12 amino acids.

This clonotype has a count of ten or more. V usage is TRBV27 and J usage is TRBJ1-5, with TRBD1 as a possible D gene (5 bases). This CDR3 has 14 amino acids. Germline CDR1 reads MNHEY; CDR2 reads SMNVEV (reference sequence). V lost 2 bases and J 2 bases, leaving 7 bases between the germline ends. The CDR3 coding sequence is TGTGCCAGCAGTTTAGCGGGGGGCAATCAGCCCCAGCATTTT. Protein sequence: CASSLAGGNQPQHF.

In its sample, this clonotype was seen many times. This chain uses TRBV10-3 with TRBJ1-6; tentative D call: TRBD1 (5 bases). Germline CDR1 and CDR2: ENHRY and SYGVKD. Trimming removed 10 bases from V and 8 bases from J, with 18 bases in between. The CDR3 has 14 amino acids. The chain's CDR3 is CATQYRPLDSPLHF. The CDR3 DNA reads TGTGCCACCCAATACAGGCCCTTGGATTCACCCCTCCACTTT.

This clonotype was found many times. Here the CDR3 reads CASSSDRAKDTQYF. In DNA, the CDR3 is TGTGCCAGCAGCTCGGACAGGGCCAAAGATACGCAGTATTTT. The V and J genes are TRBV12-3 or TRBV12-4 and TRBJ2-3; 8 nucleotides agree with TRBD1. With 6 bases clipped from V and 5 bases from J, the junction kept 7 bases outside the gene matches. CDR3 size: 14 residues.

The chain carries TRBV20-1 and TRBJ1-2; D remains unclear. The CDR3 has 11 amino acids. Trimming left V 6 bases short and J 10 bases short, with 15 bases between. The germline V gene encodes CDR1 DFQATT and CDR2 SNEGSKA (reference sequence). CDR3 in amino acids: CSALTDPAYTF. The CDR3 coding sequence is TGCAGTGCACTAACCGATCCAGCCTACACCTTC.

This clonotype showed up many times. As DNA, the CDR3 is TGTGCCAGCAGCTTGCAGCGGGAGCTCTACAATGAGCAGTTCTTC. Protein sequence: CASSLQRELYNEQFF. V gene TRBV13 combines with J gene TRBJ2-1, with 8 bases identical to TRBD2. The junction had 4 bases not matched to a gene; V was cut back by 3 bases and J by 3 bases. The CDR3 sequence is 15 residues long. From germline, CDR1 is PRHDT and CDR2 FYEKMQ (reference sequence).

This clonotype was seen repeatedly, ten times or more. This chain joins TRBV28 and TRBJ2-7, with unresolved D. Germline lookup yields CDR1 MDHEN and CDR2 SYDVKM. The V gene lost 6 bases and the J gene lost 6 bases, with 15 bases spanning the gap. The CDR3 has 13 residues. CDR3 bases: TGTGCCAGCAGACAGTACCAATACGGCGAGCAGTACTTC. Translation: CASRQYQYGEQYF.

This clonotype has ten or more counts. The rearrangement joins TRBV28 to TRBJ2-2; D call uncertain. The CDR3 loop spans 14 amino acids. Per the germline V gene, CDR1 is MDHEN and CDR2 is SYDVKM. V lost 6 bases and J lost 0, with 8 bases in between. The CDR3: CASSTGPNTGELFF. CDR3 DNA: TGTGCCAGCAGCACCGGGCCGAACACCGGGGAGCTGTTTTTT.

This clonotype was observed many times. The chain couples TRBV20-1 to TRBJ2-7; 7 bases are a match to TRBD2. V dropped 1 base and J dropped 6; count of bases not matched to a gene: 18. The CDR3 length is 17 residues. Germline CDR1 reads DFQATT; CDR2 reads SNEGSKA (reference sequence). CDR3 nucleotides: TGCAGTGCTAGAGCCGCCCATGGGGGAGGGACTTCGTCCGAGCAGTACTTC. Encoded protein: CSARAAHGGGTSSEQYF.

This clonotype was observed many times. The chain recombines TRBV7-2 with TRBJ2-3; 7 bases match TRBD1. There are 19 residues in the CDR3. Germline-derived CDR1 and CDR2 are SGHTA and FQGNSA. V lost 5 bases, J lost 5 bases, and 22 bases stayed unmatched. CDR3 in DNA: TGTGCCAGCAGCGGTCTTATCCGAACAGGGGTTCATGTTCGAGATACGCAGTATTTT. Protein: CASSGLIRTGVHVRDTQYF.

V usage is TRBV6-2 or TRBV6-3 and J usage is TRBJ2-7; 9 bases are shared with TRBD1. The CDR3 consists of 14 residues. In germline, CDR1 is MNHEY, CDR2 SVGEGT. With V trimmed by 6 bases and J by 3 bases, 6 bases remained unmatched. The CDR3 loop is CASRTGGNHYEQYF. Written as DNA, the CDR3 is TGTGCCAGCAGGACAGGGGGTAACCACTACGAGCAGTACTTC.

The table lists this clonotype with many counts. This rearrangement joins TRBV20-1 to TRBJ2-7; 15 bases fit TRBD2. The CDR3 loop spans 14 amino acids. The J segment lost 7 bases and the V segment lost 1 base, leaving 2 bases of the junction unmatched. Germline-derived CDR1 and CDR2 are DFQATT and SNEGSKA (reference sequence). CDR3 bases: TGCAGTGCTAGAGGGACTAGCGGGGGGGAGGAGCAGTACTTC. It codes for CSARGTSGGEEQYF.

Notes on this clonotype: A junction end diverges from the germline sequence, so it may reflect a read error. The V and J genes are TRBV7-8 and TRBJ1-3; D uncertain. Germline CDR1 is SGHVS and CDR2 is FQNEAQ. This CDR3 is built from 16 residues. Here the CDR3 reads CASSLVAGISVNTIYF. In nucleotides, the CDR3 is TGTGCCAGCAGCTTAGTGGCCGGCATCTCTGTAAACACCATATATTTT. The whole variable domain, filled in from reference TRBV7-8 and TRBJ1-3, reads GAGVSQSPRYKVAKRGQDVALRCDPISGHVSLFWYQQALGQGPEFLTYFQNEAQLDKSGLPSDRFFAERPEGSVSTLKIQRTQQEDSAVYLCASSLVAGISVNTIYFGEGSWLTVV.

This clonotype was observed at least ten times. This sequence joins TRBV2 and TRBJ1-2; 10 bases map to TRBD1. J gave up 8 bases and V 5 bases, and 5 bases lay outside the gene matches. CDR1 and CDR2 (germline): SNHLY, FYNNEI. The length of the CDR3 is 13 residues. The CDR3 DNA is TGTGCCAGCAGTTACGACAGGGGGCACGGCTACACCTTC. Protein: CASSYDRGHGYTF. Variable domain in full (rest from reference TRBV2 and TRBJ1-2): EPEVTQTPSHQVTQMGQEVILRCVPISNHLYFYWYRQILGQKVEFLVSFYNNEISEKSEIFDDQFSVERPDGSNFTLKIRSTKLEDSAMYFCASSYDRGHGYTFGSGTRLTVV.

This clonotype was observed many times. The J gene is TRBJ2-4, the V gene TRBV6-5; the match to TRBD1 covers 7 bases. CDR1 MNHEY and CDR2 SVGAGI come from the germline V gene. The V and J ends lost 2 bases and 1 base, in that order; junction bases with no gene match: 2. This CDR3 is built from 15 residues. In DNA form, the CDR3 reads TGTGCCAGCAGTTACGACAGGGCCGCCAAAAACATTCAGTACTTC. Protein product: CASSYDRAAKNIQYF.

As to this clonotype: A much more abundant neighbour one base away suggests this may be a read error. The chain is built from TRBV18 and TRBJ2-5; 8 nucleotides line up with TRBD2. The CDR3 extends over 16 amino acids. Germline CDR1 reads KGHSH; CDR2 reads LQKENI. The CDR3 spells CASSPRPGGLGEAQYF. The CDR3 DNA reads TGTGCCAGCTCACCACGGCCGGGGGGGCTTGGAGAGGCCCAGTACTTC.

In this sample, this clonotype turned up many times. V gene TRBV9 combines with J gene TRBJ2-1; D possibly corresponds to TRBD1 (5 bases). CDR1 and CDR2 (germline): SGDLS, YYNGEE. The V and J ends lost 4 bases and 0 bases respectively, with 29 bases between them. The CDR3 extends over 21 amino acids. The CDR3 DNA is TGTGCCAGCAGCCCTCCTGTGACGGACACCGGCATCCTAAGCTCCTACAATGAGCAGTTCTTC. It encodes CASSPPVTDTGILSSYNEQFF.

This clonotype was recorded many times. The chain uses TRBV20-1 and TRBJ2-3; 8 nucleotides agree with TRBD1. CDR1 and CDR2 (germline): DFQATT, SNEGSKA (reference sequence). With V trimmed by 3 bases and J by 5 bases, 10 bases remained unmatched. CDR3 size: 15 residues. The CDR3 sequence is CSARPPRQGLDTQYF. The CDR3 coding sequence is TGCAGTGCTAGGCCCCCCCGACAGGGGCTAGATACGCAGTATTTT.

This clonotype came up many times. V usage is TRBV9 and J usage is TRBJ2-1; 14 nucleotides line up with TRBD2. This CDR3 is 18 amino acids long. Trimming at V came to 0 bases and at J to 10 bases, leaving 12 bases not matched to a gene. Germline CDR1 reads SGDLS; CDR2 reads YYNGEE. CDR3 in amino acids: CASSVVLGTSGRSNEQFF. CDR3 DNA sequence: TGTGCCAGCAGCGTAGTTTTAGGGACTAGCGGGAGAAGCAACGAGCAGTTCTTC. Full variable domain (outside the CDR3, taken from reference TRBV9 and TRBJ2-1): DSGVTQTPKHLITATGQRVTLRCSPRSGDLSVYWYQQSLDQGLQFLIQYYNGEERAKGNILERFSAQQFPDLHSELNLSSLELGDSALYFCASSVVLGTSGRSNEQFFGPGTRLTVL.

In its sample, this clonotype was seen many times. The chain has TRBV19 and TRBJ1-3; D gene uncertain. Per germline, CDR1 LNHDA and CDR2 SQIVND (reference sequence). This CDR3 has 14 residues. The ends were cut back, 6 bases at V and 2 bases at J, with 11 bases in the middle. The CDR3 nucleotides are TGTGCCAGTAGCACCACAGTCACTGGAAACACCATATATTTT. This gives the protein CASSTTVTGNTIYF.

This chain connects TRBV5-4 to TRBJ2-1; TRBD1 matches 10 bases. Germline CDR1 is SGHNT and CDR2 is YYREEE (reference sequence). This CDR3 has 18 amino acids. The V gene end was trimmed by 2 bases and the J gene end by 3 bases; junction bases not matched to a gene: 11. The CDR3 region is CASSFGLSGTGVYNEQFF. In DNA form, the CDR3 reads TGTGCCAGCAGCTTCGGTTTGAGTGGGACAGGGGTCTACAATGAGCAGTTCTTC.

This clonotype has a count of ten or more. This may arise from a read error, as a much more abundant clone is one base away. This rearrangement joins TRBV27 to TRBJ1-6; 7 positions agree with TRBD1. Trimming took 5 bases from V and 7 from J; bases not matched to a gene: 8. This CDR3 contains 15 residues. In germline, CDR1 is MNHEY, CDR2 SMNVEV (reference sequence). The CDR3 reads CASSQTTGSNSPLHF. CDR3 DNA: TGTGCCAGCAGTCAGACGACAGGGTCCAATTCACCCCTCCACTTT.

Comments on this clonotype: A single base separates this from a much larger clone, so it may be a read error. This chain joins TRBV10-3 and TRBJ1-1, with a tentative D call TRBD1 (6 bases). Germline-derived CDR1 and CDR2 are ENHRY and SYGVKD. There are 13 residues in the CDR3. CDR3 sequence reads: CAISIRGADEALF. The CDR3 DNA is TGTGCCATCAGTATCAGGGGCGCGGATGAAGCTTTGTTT.

This clonotype was detected ten times or more. The gene calls are TRBV30 and TRBJ2-1, with 11 nucleotides matching TRBD2. After removal of 8 bases from V and 2 bases from J, the junction contained 14 bases not matched to a gene. This CDR3 has 17 residues. Germline lookup yields CDR1 GTSNPN and CDR2 SVGIG (reference sequence). The CDR3 DNA reads as TGTGCCACCCGTACTAGCGGGGGAGGGAACGCCTACAATGAGCAGTTCTTC. Amino acid sequence: CATRTSGGGNAYNEQFF.

Many counts were recorded for this clonotype. This chain joins TRBV27 and TRBJ2-1; D might be TRBD2 (6 bases). The CDR3 consists of 13 residues. Germline loops: CDR1 MNHEY, CDR2 SMNVEV (reference sequence). Trimming took off 6 bases at V and 7 bases at J, with 13 bases between the two ends. Here the CDR3 DNA reads TGTGCCAGCAGCCGGGTGCGGGGAAATGAGCAGTTCTTC. It translates to CASSRVRGNEQFF.

Notes on this clonotype: The conserved closing phenylalanine or tryptophan is absent in this CDR3, likely reflecting a read error. V gene TRBV14 combines with J gene TRBJ2-7; D is tentatively TRBD1 or TRBD2 (5 bases each). Deletions cut 4 bases from V and 5 bases from J, with 15 bases between. The germline CDR1 and CDR2 sequences are SGHDN and FVKESK. The CDR3 has 14 residues. The CDR3 reads CASSPGPRLDEQYL. Written as DNA, the CDR3 is TGTGCCAGCAGCCCGGGACCCCGACTTGACGAGCAGTACCTC.